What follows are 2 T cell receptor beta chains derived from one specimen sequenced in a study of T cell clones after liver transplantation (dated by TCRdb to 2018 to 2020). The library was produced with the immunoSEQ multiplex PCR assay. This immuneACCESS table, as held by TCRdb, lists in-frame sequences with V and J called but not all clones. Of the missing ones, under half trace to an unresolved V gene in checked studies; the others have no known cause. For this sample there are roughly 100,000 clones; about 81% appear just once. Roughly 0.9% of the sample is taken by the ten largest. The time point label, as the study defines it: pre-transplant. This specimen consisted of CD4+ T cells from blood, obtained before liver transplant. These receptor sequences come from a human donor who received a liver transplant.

CDR3 sequence: CSVRPGYEQYF. The CDR3 DNA reads TGCAGCGTTCGTCCAGGTTACGAGCAGTACTTC. This sequence joins TRBV29-1 and TRBJ2-7; D gene unclear. CDR1 and CDR2 (germline): SQVTM, ANQGSEA. The CDR3 is 11 residues long. V lost 5 bases and J lost 4, with 9 bases in between.

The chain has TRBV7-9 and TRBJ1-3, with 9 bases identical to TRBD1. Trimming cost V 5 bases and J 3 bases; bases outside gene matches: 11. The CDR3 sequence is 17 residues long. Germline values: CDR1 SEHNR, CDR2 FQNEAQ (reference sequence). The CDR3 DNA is TGTGCCAGCAGCCCACAGGGGGCTGCAGCGGGTGGAAACACCATATATTTT. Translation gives CASSPQGAAAGGNTIYF.